One sample yielded the 31 T cell receptor beta chains listed below, sequenced in a study of T cells in Graves' hyperthyroidism and ophthalmopathy. TCR beta CDR3 regions were amplified from RNA. In the first-round RT-PCR of the TCR CDR3, the HTBI primer set was used. TCRdb re-called the multiplex PCR reads with MiXCR, one entry per CDR3 protein. The table includes under 400,000 distinct CDR3 sequences, approximately 15% detected once. Sequenced input: blood. These receptors originate from a man younger than 40 with Graves' hyperthyroidism.

As to this clonotype: A much larger clone sits a single nucleotide away, making a read error possible. This chain uses TRBV5-1 with TRBJ2-7; TRBD2 matches 8 bases. From germline, CDR1 is SGHRS and CDR2 YFSETQ. CDR3 length: 15 amino acids. CDR3 in DNA: TGCGCCAGCGGCTTGGCGGCTAGCGGGTTACGCGAGCAGTACTTC. Residues: CASGLAASGLREQYF.

This clonotype was recorded many times. The chain links TRBV2 to TRBJ2-7; D gene ambiguous. Trimming shortened V by 7 bases and J by 3 bases, and 7 bases separated the two germline ends. The CDR3 runs to 11 residues. Germline V gene data show CDR1 as SNHLY and CDR2 as FYNNEI. CDR3 in DNA: TGTGCCAGCACCCCGTACTACGAGCAGTACTTC. It is translated as CASTPYYEQYF.

The chain combines TRBV27 with TRBJ1-5, with TRBD1 identical over 7 bases. The CDR3 contains 16 residues. V lost 2 bases, J lost 3 bases, and 7 bases stayed unmatched. Germline lookup yields CDR1 MNHEY and CDR2 SMNVEV (reference sequence). CDR3 sequence: CASSLEAGGDNQPQHF. Here the CDR3 DNA reads TGTGCCAGCAGTTTAGAGGCAGGGGGGGACAATCAGCCCCAGCATTTT.

The chain combines TRBV27 with TRBJ2-1; D may be TRBD1 or TRBD2 (5 bases each). V gave up 6 bases and J gave up 8 bases, with 29 bases separating them. This CDR3 is 18 amino acids long. The V gene's germline CDR1 is MNHEY and CDR2 SMNVEV (reference sequence). CDR3 sequence reads: CASSEEAPGTRTGDEQFF. CDR3 DNA sequence: TGTGCCAGCAGCGAAGAGGCCCCCGGGACCCGTACCGGGGATGAGCAGTTCTTC.

The CDR3 DNA sequence: TGCGCCAGCAACGGTAACAGGGGAAGCGGAGGAGTCGGGGAGCTGTTTTTT. As protein: CASNGNRGSGGVGELFF. The J gene is TRBJ2-2, the V gene TRBV5-1, with 7 bases identical to TRBD1. This CDR3 has 17 amino acids. The V gene end was trimmed by 6 bases and the J gene end by 7 bases; junction bases not matched to a gene: 18. Germline V gene sequence: CDR1 SGHRS, CDR2 YFSETQ.

This clonotype has ten or more counts. The gene calls are TRBV7-9 and TRBJ2-7; no reliable D call. Germline-derived CDR1 and CDR2 are SEHNR and FQNEAQ (reference sequence). V lost 4 bases to trimming and J lost 0 bases, with 10 bases between them. The length of the CDR3 is 14 residues. This CDR3 is CASSSDASSYEQYF. CDR3 bases: TGTGCCAGCAGCTCGGACGCTTCCTCCTACGAGCAGTACTTC.

The chain links TRBV4-2 to TRBJ2-1; D unresolved. V was pared by 2 bases and J by 0 bases, with 11 bases between. Germline loops: CDR1 LGHNA, CDR2 YNFKEQ. This CDR3 contains 16 residues. Here the CDR3 DNA reads TGTGCCAGCAGCCAATCCCTTATGAGCTCCTACAATGAGCAGTTCTTC. It codes for CASSQSLMSSYNEQFF.

At least ten counts were recorded for this clonotype. V usage is TRBV20-1 and J usage is TRBJ2-1, with TRBD1 identical over 8 bases. Germline CDR1 reads DFQATT; CDR2 reads SNEGSKA (reference sequence). Losses at the gene ends were 8 bases for V and 4 bases for J; bases not matched to a gene: 10. The CDR3 has 14 amino acids. CDR3 amino acids: CSLQRTGNYNEQFF. The CDR3 bases are TGCAGTTTACAAAGGACAGGGAATTACAATGAGCAGTTCTTC.

This clonotype was counted only a few times. The CDR3 bases are TGTGCCAGCAATCTAGTTAGGGTGGGGGAGCTGTTTTTT. Encoded protein: CASNLVRVGELFF. The J gene is TRBJ2-2, the V gene TRBV12-3 or TRBV12-4; D gene uncertain. The V end was cut by 7 bases, the J end by 8 bases, with 14 bases between. The CDR3 has 13 residues.

The rearrangement uses TRBV5-1 and TRBJ2-5; the match to TRBD1 covers 8 bases. J gave up 4 bases and V 4 bases, and 9 bases lay outside the gene matches. CDR3 length: 15 amino acids. CDR1 SGHRS and CDR2 YFSETQ come from the germline V gene. CDR3 in DNA: TGCGCCAGCAGCCGGACCCGGACAGGGCGAGAGACCCAGTACTTC. This codes for CASSRTRTGRETQYF. The variable domain in full, completed from reference TRBV5-1 and TRBJ2-5, reads KAGVTQTPRYLIKTRGQQVTLSCSPISGHRSVSWYQQTPGQGLQFLFEYFSETQRNKGNFPGRFSGRQFSNSRSEMNVSTLELGDSALYLCASSRTRTGRETQYFGPGTRLLVL.

This clonotype was seen ten or more times. The chain combines TRBV2 with TRBJ1-3, with no clear D. CDR3 length: 15 residues. Germline values: CDR1 SNHLY, CDR2 FYNNEI. V was trimmed by 7 bases and J by 0 bases, leaving 13 bases between them. In nucleotides, the CDR3 is TGTGCCAGCACCATTTCGGAGTACTCTGGAAACACCATATATTTT. It yields the protein CASTISEYSGNTIYF. The full variable domain, in which reference TRBV2 and TRBJ1-3 provide the parts outside the CDR3, is EPEVTQTPSHQVTQMGQEVILRCVPISNHLYFYWYRQILGQKVEFLVSFYNNEISEKSEIFDDQFSVERPDGSNFTLKIRSTKLEDSAMYFCASTISEYSGNTIYFGEGSWLTVV.

This sequence joins TRBV7-9 and TRBJ2-5; 7 bases map to TRBD1. Trimming removed 5 bases from V and 5 bases from J; junction bases left unmatched: 11. The length of the CDR3 is 15 residues. Germline V gives CDR1 SEHNR, CDR2 FQNEAQ (reference sequence). The CDR3 loop reads CASSPRQGFGETQYF. The CDR3 DNA follows: TGTGCCAGCAGCCCCCGACAGGGTTTCGGGGAGACCCAGTACTTC.

This clonotype was counted ten times or more. The chain links TRBV7-2 to TRBJ2-7, with TRBD2 matching 10 bases. V was pared by 1 base and J by 4 bases, with 4 bases of the junction left unmatched. This CDR3 has 15 residues. Looked up from germline, CDR1 is SGHTA and CDR2 is FQGNSA. The DNA for the CDR3 is TGTGCCAGCAGCTTAGTGGCTAGCGGGAGTTACGAGCAGTACTTC. Its translation is CASSLVASGSYEQYF.

The chain uses TRBV6-1 and TRBJ1-5; weak D call: TRBD1 (6 bases). The V gene's germline CDR1 is MNHNS and CDR2 SASEGT. There are 15 residues in the CDR3. The V end was cut by 8 bases, the J end by 2 bases, with 16 bases between. Here the CDR3 DNA reads TGTGCCAGCGAATCCGGGGGCGGGGGCAATCAGCCCCAGCATTTT. Its protein product is CASESGGGGNQPQHF.

This clonotype was seen only a few times. The chain employs TRBV7-9 and TRBJ2-6; D is unresolved. The V end was cut by 11 bases, the J end by 4 bases, with 6 bases between. Germline V gives CDR1 SEHNR, CDR2 FQNEAQ (reference sequence). The length of the CDR3 is 11 residues. CDR3 DNA sequence: TGTGCCGCCGTGGGGGCCAACGTCCTGACTTTC. Protein sequence: CAAVGANVLTF.

In regard to this clonotype: This could be a read error, since a much larger clone is one nucleotide away. The chain combines TRBV7-8 with TRBJ2-7; perhaps TRBD1 as D (6 bases). The CDR3 contains 15 residues. Germline V gene sequence: CDR1 SGHVS, CDR2 FQNEAQ. V lost 3 bases, J lost 3 bases, and 15 bases lay in between. This chain's CDR3 is CASSFLGTRIYEQYF. The CDR3, as DNA: TGTGCCAGCAGCTTTTTGGGGACACGAATCTACGAGCAGTACTTC.

This clonotype was seen many times. This rearrangement joins TRBV5-1 to TRBJ1-1; a weak D match, TRBD1 (5 bases). The ends were cut back, 5 bases at V and 8 bases at J, with 10 bases in the middle. Looked up from germline, CDR1 is SGHRS and CDR2 is YFSETQ. The CDR3 covers 11 residues. The CDR3 nucleotides read TGCGCCAGCAGAGACAGCTCAGAAGCTTTCTTT. Translated, it gives CASRDSSEAFF.

This clonotype occurred a few times. The chain couples TRBV12-5 to TRBJ1-5; no clear D gene. Germline V CDR1 and CDR2: LGHNT, FRNRAP. The V end lost 1 base, the J end lost 11 bases, and 15 bases lay between the germline ends. The CDR3 length is 14 residues. The CDR3 DNA reads TGTGCTAGTGGTTTGGCCCCATTCGGTGCGGCCCAGCATTTT. Translating it yields CASGLAPFGAAQHF.

This clonotype was seen many times. The rearrangement links TRBV27 to TRBJ1-5, with D tentatively TRBD1 (6 bases). The germline CDR1 and CDR2 sequences are MNHEY and SMNVEV (reference sequence). V was cut by 4 bases and J by 7 bases, with 14 bases left in between. There are 14 residues in the CDR3. The CDR3 sequence: CASSSPLRGQPQHF. The CDR3, as DNA: TGTGCCAGCAGTTCCCCCCTCAGGGGCCAGCCCCAGCATTTT.

V usage is TRBV4-1 and J usage is TRBJ1-2; D unresolved. V gave up 1 base and J gave up 4 bases, with 13 bases separating them. The germline CDR1 and CDR2 sequences are MGHRA and YSYEKL. CDR3 length: 15 amino acids. CDR3 sequence reads: CASSQVSQPTYGYTF. The CDR3 DNA reads TGCGCCAGCAGCCAAGTCTCACAGCCGACCTATGGCTACACCTTC.

The chain is built from TRBV20-1 and TRBJ2-7; 7 nucleotides line up with TRBD2. This CDR3 spans 13 amino acids. Germline V gene data show CDR1 as DFQATT and CDR2 as SNEGSKA (reference sequence). CDR3 nucleotides: TGCAAGGTACAAGCGGGACTCTCCTACGAGCAGTACTTC. Translated: CKVQAGLSYEQYF.

The V call is TRBV7-2, the J call TRBJ2-1; 11 positions match TRBD2. CDR3 length: 20 residues. From germline, CDR1 is SGHTA and CDR2 FQGNSA. Trimming removed 1 base from V and 3 bases from J; junction bases left unmatched: 14. The CDR3 DNA reads TGTGCCAGCAGCTTAGGGTTCGGGCAAACTAGCGGGGGATTCTACAATGAGCAGTTCTTC. Protein product: CASSLGFGQTSGGFYNEQFF.

The sample holds a few counts of this clonotype. The chain couples TRBV25-1 to TRBJ2-2, with no clear D. CDR3 length: 14 amino acids. CDR1 and CDR2 from the germline V gene are MGHDK and SYGVNS. V gave up 2 bases and J gave up 0 bases, with 4 bases separating them. The CDR3 reads CASSEVSNTGELFF. DNA of the CDR3: TGTGCCAGCAGTGAAGTCTCGAACACCGGGGAGCTGTTTTTT.

This clonotype was recorded at least ten times. The rearrangement joins TRBV6-6 to TRBJ2-1; D tentatively fits TRBD1 or TRBD2 (5 bases each). The CDR3 length is 14 residues. From germline, CDR1 is MNHNY and CDR2 SVGAGI (reference sequence). V shed 2 bases and J shed 6 bases, with 11 bases lying between them. The DNA for the CDR3 is TGTGCCAGCAGTTACCGGGGCGACCTCAATGAGCAGTTCTTC. Protein sequence: CASSYRGDLNEQFF.

This clonotype has at least ten counts. This sequence joins TRBV7-3 and TRBJ2-7; tentatively, D is TRBD2 (6 bases). The V and J ends lost 5 bases and 2 bases respectively, with 16 bases between them. Germline-derived CDR1 and CDR2 are SGHTA and FQGTGA. The CDR3 runs 15 residues. The CDR3 loop reads CASSPHRAGPYEQYF. The CDR3 DNA reads TGTGCCAGCAGCCCCCACCGGGCGGGGCCCTACGAGCAGTACTTC.

This clonotype occurred many times. This chain connects TRBV28 to TRBJ2-7; D is perhaps TRBD1 (6 bases). Germline lookup yields CDR1 MDHEN and CDR2 SYDVKM. The V gene lost 9 bases and the J gene lost 3 bases, with 18 bases spanning the gap. The CDR3 is 14 residues long. CDR3: CASARGRGSYEQYF. The CDR3 region has the DNA TGTGCCAGTGCTCGGGGCAGGGGAAGCTACGAGCAGTACTTC.

Many counts were recorded for this clonotype. It may be a read error: a sequence one base away is much more abundant. The CDR3 here is CASSFDGSSYNEQFF. The CDR3 DNA follows: TGTGCCAGCAGCTTTGACGGGAGCTCCTACAATGAGCAGTTCTTC. V usage is TRBV3-1 and J usage is TRBJ2-1, with D tentatively TRBD2 (6 bases). This CDR3 spans 15 amino acids. Trimming stripped 5 bases from V and 0 bases from J, with 11 bases between. The germline V gene encodes CDR1 LGHDT and CDR2 YNNKEL (reference sequence).

The chain is built from TRBV7-3 and TRBJ1-1, with 12 positions matching TRBD1. The CDR3 extends over 14 amino acids. CDR1 SGHTA and CDR2 FQGTGA come from the germline V gene. The trim removed 0 bases at V and 10 bases at J, leaving 3 bases unmatched. CDR3 coding DNA: TGTGCCAGCAGCTTAACGGGACAGGGGGCTGGAGCTTTCTTT. Protein: CASSLTGQGAGAFF.

This clonotype appeared many times. The V gene is TRBV5-1, the J gene TRBJ2-1, with D perhaps TRBD2 (6 bases). The CDR3 covers 14 residues. CDR1 is SGHRS, CDR2 YFSETQ, per germline. V was cut by 4 bases and J by 4 bases, with 12 bases left in between. The chain's CDR3 is CASSIGTLYNEQFF. As DNA, the CDR3 is TGCGCCAGCAGCATCGGGACTCTGTACAATGAGCAGTTCTTC.

This clonotype was counted many times. The chain employs TRBV27 and TRBJ2-7; TRBD1 is a possible D gene (5 bases). CDR1 is MNHEY, CDR2 SMNVEV, per germline (reference sequence). Trimming removed 6 bases from V and 0 bases from J, with 15 bases in between. The CDR3 runs to 15 residues. In nucleotides, the CDR3 is TGTGCCAGCAGGAAGGGGCCCATATACTCCTACGAGCAGTACTTC. Protein sequence: CASRKGPIYSYEQYF.

This clonotype was found many times. The chain employs TRBV5-1 and TRBJ1-1; D remains unclear. The V gene's germline CDR1 is SGHRS and CDR2 YFSETQ. V gave up 4 bases and J gave up 1 base, with 11 bases separating them. The CDR3 totals 14 residues. In DNA, the CDR3 is TGCGCCAGCAGCCCCAATGGGGAGAACACTGAAGCTTTCTTT. It is translated as CASSPNGENTEAFF.